This T cell receptor (beta chain) was observed in a study of CD8 T cells in Susac syndrome. Random-hexamer reverse transcription was applied to roughly 0.5 to 1 ug RNA. One entry per CDR3 protein results from TCRdb running MiXCR on the immunoSEQ multiplex PCR reads. Among under 95,000 distinct CDR3 sequences, around 94% were seen once, and the ten largest hold about 0.3%. TEMRA cells were enriched by FACS, and CD4+ and CD8+ T cells were negatively isolated. This CDR3 region has 11 residues. CDR1 is DFQATT, CDR2 SNEGSKA, per germline (reference sequence). With 4 bases clipped from V and 5 bases from J, the junction kept 1 base outside the gene matches. This clonotype has more than one count but fewer than ten.

The sequenced sample was CD4+ T cells from PBMCs. The receptor comes from a human donor with Susac syndrome. The chain combines TRBV20-1 with TRBJ1-1; 7 bases map to TRBD1. The CDR3 reads CSAIRGTEAFF. The DNA for the CDR3 is TGCAGTGCTATCAGGGGGACTGAAGCTTTCTTT.